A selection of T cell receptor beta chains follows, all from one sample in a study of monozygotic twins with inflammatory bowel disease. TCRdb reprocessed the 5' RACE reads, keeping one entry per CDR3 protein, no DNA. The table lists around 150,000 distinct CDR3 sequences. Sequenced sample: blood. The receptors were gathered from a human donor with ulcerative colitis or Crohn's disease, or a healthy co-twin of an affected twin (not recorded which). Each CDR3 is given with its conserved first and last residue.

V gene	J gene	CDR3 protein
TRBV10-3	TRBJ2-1	CAISDRRMRTSGSPHEQFF
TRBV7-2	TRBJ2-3	CASSPPRGLRTDTQYF
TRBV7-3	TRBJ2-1	CASSPGLAGWNEQFF
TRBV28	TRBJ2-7	CASSLTYEQYF
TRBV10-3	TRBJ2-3	CAISPFPSGELTDTQYF
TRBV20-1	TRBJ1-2	CSARGEGGLRLGYTF
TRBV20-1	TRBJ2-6	CSAVSGPGANVLTF
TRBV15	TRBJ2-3	CATSRDLAGTTDTQYF
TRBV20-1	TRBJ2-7	CSASSGLAHEQYF
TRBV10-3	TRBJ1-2	CAISEGSPTNYGYTF
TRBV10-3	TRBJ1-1	CAISEEGPNTAAFF
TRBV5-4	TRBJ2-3	CASSSSGRGTDTQYF
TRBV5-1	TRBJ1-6	CASSLEFGSNSPLHF
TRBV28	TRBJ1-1	CASSLGTPNTEAFF
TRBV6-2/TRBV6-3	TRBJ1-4	CASRQGGTNEKLFF
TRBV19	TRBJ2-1	CASSTVGEGQGAPGGEQFF
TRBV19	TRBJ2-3	CASSVLAASTDTQYF
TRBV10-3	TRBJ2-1	CAISEGRGTRANEQFF
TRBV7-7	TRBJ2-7	CASSSGGDTDEQYF
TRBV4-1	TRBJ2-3	CASSQDPGLEDTQYF
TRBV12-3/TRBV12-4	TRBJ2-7	CASTPGTATYYEQYF
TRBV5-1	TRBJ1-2	CASSLTVSGSYTF
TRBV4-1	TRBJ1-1	CASSQDQGPTEAFF
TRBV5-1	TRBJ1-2	CASSLGDSSYGYTF
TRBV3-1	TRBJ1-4	CASSQETGQGEKLFF
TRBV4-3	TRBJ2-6	CASSQPYLGLSGANVLTF
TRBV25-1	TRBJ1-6	CASRAGSFSPLHF
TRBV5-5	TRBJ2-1	CASSLETSGGQFF
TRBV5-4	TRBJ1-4	CASQGVDEKLFF
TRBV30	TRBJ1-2	CAWDRQGNYGYTF
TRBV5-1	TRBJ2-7	CASSPGRAGEQYF
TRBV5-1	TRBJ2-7	CASSLSGTGGFYEQYF
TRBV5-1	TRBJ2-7	CASSWGDRSYEQYF
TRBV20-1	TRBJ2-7	CSASRPLAYEQYF
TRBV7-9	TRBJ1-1	CAGTGGRDTEAFF
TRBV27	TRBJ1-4	CASGPSYGFNEKLFF
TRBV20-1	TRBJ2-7	CSARGQGEVGEQYF
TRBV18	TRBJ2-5	CASSPRDASGGLQETQYF
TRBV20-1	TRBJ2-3	CSARATGFGDTQYF
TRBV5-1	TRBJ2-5	CASSVMPGPISQETQYF
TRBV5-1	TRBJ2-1	CASSTYKDNEQFF
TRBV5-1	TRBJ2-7	CASSLVNDEQYF
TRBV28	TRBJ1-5	CASRRPALEYRDQPQHF
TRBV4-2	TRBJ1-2	CASSQEARDAHGYTF
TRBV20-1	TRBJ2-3	CSARTLAGADTQYF
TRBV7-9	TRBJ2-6	CASRRDASSGANVLTF
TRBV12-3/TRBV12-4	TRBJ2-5	CASSPEGHLFQETQYF
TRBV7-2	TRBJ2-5	CASSLVGRGPMETQYF
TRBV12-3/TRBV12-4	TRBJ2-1	CASSFRGGSYNEQFF
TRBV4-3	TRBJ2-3	CASSQQRTGADTQYF
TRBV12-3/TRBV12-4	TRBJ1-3	CASSFRLTSGNTIYF
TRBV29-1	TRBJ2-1	CSVEGPNEQFF